This T cell receptor (beta chain) originates from a study of naive CD8 T cells in extremely preterm neonates. Study conclusions and caveats: Relative to older groups, preterm infants had shorter, less trimmed CDR3s with fewer N additions. Shared CDR3 nucleotide sequences: preterm less than 3%, term approximately 0.43%, children 0.025% to 0.035%, adults approximately 0.01%. Preterm neonates had significantly lower iChao1 richness than other age groups.

TCRdb's copy holds only in-frame clones and misses some; the assay was immunoSEQ multiplex PCR. The sample records 3,900 or so clones, about 97% being singletons. As regards this clone: Its antigen is as yet unknown.

This TCR came from a human donor in good health. Sequencing input: naive CD8+ T cells from blood.

The CDR3 here is CASSIDLGKPQHF. CDR3 bases: TGTGCCAGTAGTATAGATCTGGGCAAGCCCCAGCATTTT. The V gene is TRBV19, the J gene TRBJ1-5; no clear D gene. CDR1 is LNHDA and CDR2 is SQIVND in the germline V gene (reference sequence). Trimming shortened V by 0 bases and J by 8 bases, and 8 bases separated the two germline ends. The CDR3 has 13 residues.